What follows are 10 T cell receptor beta chains derived from one specimen sequenced in a study of CD8+ T cells in alopecia areata. In each case, RNA was isolated and then reverse transcribed into cDNA as the sequencing template. Assay: immunoSEQ multiplex PCR; the TCRdb copy retains only in-frame clones and omits some. The repertoire holds over 150,000 clones, 56% seen once, with around 5% in the top ten. The sequencing sample was made of CD8+ T cells sorted from blood. The receptors here all came from a human donor in good health.

There are a few counts of this clone. The rearrangement uses TRBV7-9 and TRBJ1-1; D is perhaps TRBD1 (6 bases). Trimming shortened V by 5 bases and J by 5 bases, and 15 bases separated the two germline ends. There are 14 residues in the CDR3. CDR1 and CDR2 (germline): SEHNR, FQNEAQ (reference sequence). The CDR3 DNA sequence: TGTGCCAGCAGCCCACAGGGACGAGTAACTGAAGCTTTCTTT. It specifies CASSPQGRVTEAFF.

This clone was counted once. CDR3 nucleotides: TGCAGCGGTGTGAGGACCAGGGACAATGAGCAGTTCTTC. The encoded protein is CSGVRTRDNEQFF. The chain combines TRBV29-1 with TRBJ2-1; possibly TRBD1 for D (5 bases). Germline V CDR1 and CDR2: SQVTM, ANQGSEA. The length of the CDR3 is 13 residues. The V end lost 7 bases, the J end lost 5 bases, and 15 bases lay between the germline ends.

A remark on this clone: Other DNA sequences within the sample encode an identical CDR3. The chain links TRBV29-1 to TRBJ1-1, with TRBD1 matching over 7 bases. This CDR3 has 13 amino acids. CDR1 and CDR2 from the germline V gene are SQVTM and ANQGSEA. Trimming at V came to 4 bases and at J to 1 base, leaving 3 bases not matched to a gene. The CDR3 loop is CSVGQGRNTEAFF. The CDR3 DNA reads TGCAGCGTTGGACAGGGTCGGAACACTGAAGCTTTCTTT.

The chain couples TRBV12-5 to TRBJ2-7, with D hard to call. CDR3 length: 15 residues. Germline V lookup: CDR1 LGHNT, CDR2 FRNRAP. The V gene lost 0 bases and the J gene lost 2 bases, with 11 bases spanning the gap. CDR3 DNA sequence: TGTGCTAGTGGTTTGGTAGAAGGGATTGCCTACGAGCAGTACTTC. It specifies CASGLVEGIAYEQYF.

This chain uses TRBV5-8 with TRBJ2-1, with 7 bases aligning to TRBD2. The CDR3 is 14 amino acids. Per the germline V gene, CDR1 is SGHTS and CDR2 is YDEGEE. V gave up 3 bases and J gave up 3 bases; unmatched junction bases: 3. CDR3 amino acids: CASSYPGGYNEQFF. CDR3 in DNA: TGTGCCAGCAGCTACCCGGGGGGCTACAATGAGCAGTTCTTC.

The rearrangement joins TRBV5-1 to TRBJ1-6; weak D call: TRBD1 (5 bases). Germline V gene lookup returns CDR1 SGHRS and CDR2 YFSETQ. V lost 2 bases to trimming and J lost 8 bases, with 17 bases between them. The CDR3 consists of 16 residues. In nucleotides, the CDR3 is TGCGCCAGCAGCTTCCCCCGGGACGGGGTGGATTCACCCCTCCACTTT. Translation: CASSFPRDGVDSPLHF. Looking up the rest from reference TRBV5-1 and TRBJ1-6 gives the full variable domain: KAGVTQTPRYLIKTRGQQVTLSCSPISGHRSVSWYQQTPGQGLQFLFEYFSETQRNKGNFPGRFSGRQFSNSRSEMNVSTLELGDSALYLCASSFPRDGVDSPLHFGNGTRLTVT.

The chain combines TRBV7-8 with TRBJ2-7; D is uncertain. Trimming stripped 5 bases from V and 2 bases from J, with 16 bases between. Germline V gene data show CDR1 as SGHVS and CDR2 as FQNEAQ. The CDR3 has 15 amino acids. The CDR3 region has the DNA TGTGCCAGCAGCCCGATTCTGGACGGTCCCTACGAGCAGTACTTC. This codes for CASSPILDGPYEQYF.

This chain uses TRBV29-1 with TRBJ2-3; D remains ambiguous. V was trimmed by 3 bases and J by 2 bases, leaving 15 bases between them. CDR1 and CDR2 (germline): SQVTM, ANQGSEA. This CDR3 region has 15 residues. The CDR3 DNA follows: TGCAGCGTTGAGGTCGGCTTCACAAACACAGATACGCAGTATTTT. This encodes CSVEVGFTNTDTQYF.

This clone has a single count. The rearrangement uses TRBV29-1 and TRBJ1-1; 10 bases align to TRBD1. This CDR3 has 12 residues. CDR1 and CDR2 from the germline V gene are SQVTM and ANQGSEA. Trimming cost V 5 bases and J 5 bases; bases outside gene matches: 2. DNA of the CDR3: TGCAGCGTTCCGGACAGGGGGACTGAAGCTTTCTTT. Translation: CSVPDRGTEAFF.

V is TRBV11-2 and J is TRBJ2-1; D perhaps matches TRBD2 (6 bases). CDR3 size: 16 residues. The V and J ends lost 4 bases and 4 bases respectively, with 17 bases between them. The germline V gene has CDR1 SGHAT and CDR2 FQNNGV. CDR3 DNA: TGTGCCAGCAGCTGGGCCGGGAGCAGCGATTACAATGAGCAGTTCTTC. Encoded protein: CASSWAGSSDYNEQFF.